These T cell receptor beta chains were read from a single sample in a study of blood T cell repertoires in COVID-19. Sequenced by immunoSEQ multiplex PCR; TCRdb stores in-frame clones only, minus some. The table records about 70,000 clones, 65% to 90% of them present only once. Material for sequencing was peripheral blood. The source of these receptors is a young man with COVID-19, enrolled during active disease. The CDR3 runs from the conserved cysteine through the conserved F or W. The order of the fields is CDR3 protein, CDR3 DNA, D gene, CDR3 length, J gene, V gene, clone size. D genes are given only for firm matches. Rows may omit the clone size; those that give it use once, few, many or a size class.

CARSPEDEQYF	TGCGCCAGGAGTCCAGAGGACGAGCAGTACTTC	.	11	TRBJ2-7	TRBV10-1	.
CASSLSSGDNEQFF	TGTGCCAGCAGTTTATCTAGCGGAGACAATGAGCAGTTCTTC	.	14	TRBJ2-1	TRBV27	.
CASSLRTGTYGYTF	TGTGCCAGCAGTCTTCGGACAGGGACCTATGGCTACACCTTC	TRBD1	14	TRBJ1-2	TRBV25-1	.
CASSQGQGNEQYF	TGTGCCAGCTCCCAGGGACAGGGAAACGAGCAGTACTTC	TRBD1	13	TRBJ2-7	TRBV18	.
CASSPYLDSANNEQYF	TGCGCCAGCAGCCCCTACCTCGACAGTGCCAATAACGAGCAGTACTTC	.	16	TRBJ2-7	TRBV4-1	.
CATSDAGARRETQYF	TGTGCCACCAGTGATGCAGGGGCGCGGAGAGAGACCCAGTACTTC	.	15	TRBJ2-5	TRBV24-1	.
CASSSIGQWNTIYF	TGTGCCAGCTCATCGATAGGACAGTGGAACACCATATATTTT	.	14	TRBJ1-3	TRBV18	.
CASSPAPTGEQYF	TGTGCCAGCAGTCCGGCTCCGACTGGCGAGCAGTACTTC	.	13	TRBJ2-7	TRBV6-2/TRBV6-3	.
CASTSAETYEQYF	TGTGCCAGCACTAGCGCGGAGACCTACGAGCAGTACTTC	TRBD2	13	TRBJ2-7	TRBV19	.
CASCRGQGGEQYF	TGTGCCAGCTGCCGGGGACAGGGAGGCGAGCAGTACTTC	TRBD1	13	TRBJ2-7	TRBV5-6	.
CASRRGQPNTGELFF	TGTGCCTCCCGAAGGGGACAGCCGAACACCGGGGAGCTGTTTTTT	TRBD1	15	TRBJ2-2	TRBV19	.
CSVESGENIQYF	TGCAGCGTTGAAAGTGGAGAAAACATTCAGTACTTC	.	12	TRBJ2-4	TRBV29-1	.
CASSESSTGGGGYTF	TGTGCCAGCAGTGAATCGTCGACAGGGGGCGGTGGCTACACCTTC	TRBD1	15	TRBJ1-2	TRBV6-4	.
CASSQTGRSGNTIYF	TGTGCCAGCAGTCAGACAGGCCGCTCTGGAAACACCATATATTTT	.	15	TRBJ1-3	TRBV6-5	.
CASSADSNYGYTF	TGTGCCAGCTCAGCGGACAGTAACTATGGCTACACCTTC	.	13	TRBJ1-2	TRBV18	.
CASSEHGGNQPQHF	TGTGCCAGCAGCGAACATGGGGGGAATCAGCCCCAGCATTTT	.	14	TRBJ1-5	TRBV9	.
CASSLGGSSNEQFF	TGTGCCAGCAGCTTAGGTGGCAGTTCCAATGAGCAGTTCTTC	.	14	TRBJ2-1	TRBV7-2	.
CASSTGGGYEQYF	TGTGCCAGCAGCACAGGGGGGGGCTACGAGCAGTACTTC	.	13	TRBJ2-7	TRBV11-2	.
CASSYSQGSTEAFF	TGTGCCAGCAGCTACTCACAGGGTAGCACTGAAGCTTTCTTT	.	14	TRBJ1-1	TRBV2	.
CATGTEKNIQYF	TGTGCCACGGGGACAGAGAAAAACATTCAGTACTTC	TRBD1	12	TRBJ2-4	TRBV10-3	.
CASSSGQRRNTIYF	TGTGCCAGCAGTTCGGGACAGAGAAGAAACACCATATATTTT	TRBD1	14	TRBJ1-3	TRBV27	.
CASSEDGRSTGELFF	TGCGCCAGCAGTGAGGACGGGAGAAGCACCGGGGAGCTGTTTTTT	.	15	TRBJ2-2	TRBV10-1	.
CASSPPLTGLFRSGEQYF	TGTGCCAGCAGTCCCCCCCTAACAGGGTTATTTCGATCCGGCGAGCAGTACTTC	.	18	TRBJ2-7	TRBV28	.
CASQLGTGGDEQYF	TGTGCCAGTCAGCTCGGGACAGGGGGTGACGAGCAGTACTTC	TRBD1	14	TRBJ2-7	TRBV28	.
CASSFLLAEGNEQFF	TGTGCCAGCAGCTTCCTTCTAGCCGAGGGCAATGAGCAGTTCTTC	.	15	TRBJ2-1	TRBV11-2	.
CASSSQGNSPLHF	TGTGCCAGCAGCTCCCAGGGAAATTCACCCCTCCACTTT	.	13	TRBJ1-6	TRBV9	.
CSVERQLNTEAFF	TGCAGCGTTGAAAGACAGTTGAACACTGAAGCTTTCTTT	.	13	TRBJ1-1	TRBV29-1	many
CASSPDRLGSEKLFF	TGCGCCAGCAGCCCTGACAGGTTAGGCAGTGAAAAACTGTTTTTT	.	15	TRBJ1-4	TRBV4-1	.
CASSLDSGRYEQYF	TGTGCCAGCAGCTTGGATAGCGGGAGGTACGAGCAGTACTTC	TRBD2	14	TRBJ2-7	TRBV5-4	.
CASSLGGTGGPVGGYTF	TGTGCCAGCAGCTTAGGAGGGACAGGGGGCCCAGTTGGAGGCTACACCTTC	TRBD1	17	TRBJ1-2	TRBV7-2	.
CATRRSEDTGELFF	TGCGCCACCCGCCGGAGCGAGGACACCGGGGAGCTGTTTTTT	.	14	TRBJ2-2	TRBV10-2	.
CASAGPGYTF	TGTGCCAGTGCGGGGCCCGGCTACACCTTC	.	10	TRBJ1-2	TRBV28	.
CASSRKQGAGGYTF	TGTGCCAGCAGTCGGAAACAGGGGGCAGGGGGCTACACCTTC	TRBD1	14	TRBJ1-2	TRBV6-6	.
CASSPPLGQRYEQYF	TGTGCCAGCTCACCACCTTTGGGACAGAGATACGAGCAGTACTTC	TRBD1	15	TRBJ2-7	TRBV18	.
CASSYSGGGGANVLTF	TGTGCCAGCAGCTACTCGGGGGGAGGCGGGGCCAACGTCCTGACTTTC	TRBD2	16	TRBJ2-6	TRBV5-5	.
CASSTGYSGNTIYF	TGTGCCAGCTCGACTGGCTACTCTGGAAACACCATATATTTT	.	14	TRBJ1-3	TRBV19	.
CASSHIQGSGNEQFF	TGTGCCAGCAGCCACATCCAGGGTAGCGGGAATGAGCAGTTCTTC	TRBD2	15	TRBJ2-1	TRBV9	.
CSARASTEAFF	TGCAGTGCTAGAGCTAGCACTGAAGCTTTCTTT	.	11	TRBJ1-1	TRBV20-1	.
CASSQDRGLAGENSEQFF	TGCGCCAGCAGCCAAGATAGAGGACTAGCGGGGGAGAACAGTGAGCAGTTCTTC	TRBD2	18	TRBJ2-1	TRBV4-3	.
CASTPGLGLGETQYF	TGTGCCAGCACTCCGGGACTAGGTCTAGGGGAGACCCAGTACTTC	TRBD2	15	TRBJ2-5	TRBV27	.
CASSQEVAGVTGELFF	TGTGCCAGCAGCCAAGAAGTGGCGGGAGTTACCGGGGAGCTGTTTTTT	TRBD2	16	TRBJ2-2	TRBV3-1/TRBV3-2	once
CASSSDRGGGYTF	TGTGCCAGCAGCTCGGACAGGGGAGGCGGCTACACCTTC	TRBD1	13	TRBJ1-2	TRBV7-2	.
CASSSVGSAAQETQYF	TGTGCCAGCAGCTCAGTCGGCTCCGCGGCCCAAGAGACCCAGTACTTC	.	16	TRBJ2-5	TRBV7-2	.
CASSGVGNRDYEQYF	TGCGCCAGCAGCGGGGTCGGGAACAGAGACTACGAGCAGTACTTC	.	15	TRBJ2-7	TRBV5-1	.
CAISTGDLSLGPQHF	TGTGCCATCAGTACAGGGGACTTATCGCTGGGGCCCCAGCATTTT	TRBD1	15	TRBJ1-5	TRBV10-3	.
CASSEMWTASNEQFF	TGTGCCAGCAGTGAAATGTGGACAGCCTCGAATGAGCAGTTCTTC	.	15	TRBJ2-1	TRBV6-1	.
CASSYNRNEGALHF	TGTGCCAGCAGTTACAACAGGAACGAGGGGGCCCTCCACTTT	.	14	TRBJ1-6	TRBV6-2/TRBV6-3	once
CASSQDAYYGYTF	TGTGCCAGCAGCCAAGATGCGTACTATGGCTACACCTTC	.	13	TRBJ1-2	TRBV4-2	.
CSASPGSGANVLTF	TGCAGTGCTAGTCCCGGGTCTGGGGCCAACGTCCTGACTTTC	.	14	TRBJ2-6	TRBV20-1	.
CASTVSGQGASEQFF	TGTGCCAGCACCGTCTCAGGACAGGGGGCTAGTGAGCAGTTCTTC	TRBD1	15	TRBJ2-1	TRBV9	few